This entry lists 8 T cell receptor beta chains sequenced from one sample in a study of Graves' ophthalmopathy and Graves' hyperthyroidism (dated by TCRdb to 2016 to 2019). The sequencing machine was an Illumina HiSeq 2000. For repertoire sequencing, TCR beta CDR3 regions were amplified from RNA transcripts. A first-round RT-PCR used HTBI primers with the Qiagen OneStep RT-PCR kit, followed by a second-round multiplex PCR, size selection and purification. TCRdb ran its own pipeline on the public reads, namely fastp trimming at Q25 and MiXCR clone calling, and kept in-frame beta chains. When rows share a CDR3 protein, they turn into one entry using the most common DNA and genes. For this sample the table gives about 500,000 distinct CDR3 sequences, of which about two fifths were detected only once. Less than 4.5% of the sample is held by the ten biggest clonotypes. Sequenced input: peripheral blood or thyroid tissue (not recorded which). The source is an adult man with Graves' hyperthyroidism.

This clonotype was counted between two and nine times. The V call is TRBV20-1, the J call TRBJ2-1; 11 bases are shared with TRBD2. Losses at the gene ends were 4 bases for V and 5 bases for J; bases not matched to a gene: 4. CDR3 size: 14 residues. Germline V gives CDR1 DFQATT, CDR2 SNEGSKA (reference sequence). The CDR3 protein is CSAMVAGGNNEQFF. In DNA, the CDR3 is TGCAGTGCTATGGTAGCGGGAGGGAACAATGAGCAGTTCTTC.

This clonotype showed up many times. This chain joins TRBV12-3 or TRBV12-4 and TRBJ1-1; no clear D. The CDR3 totals 15 residues. Trimming pared 5 bases from V and 0 bases from J, leaving 13 bases between. The CDR3 region is CASSGLLGLNTEAFF. The DNA of the CDR3 is TGTGCCAGCAGTGGGCTGTTAGGGTTGAACACTGAAGCTTTCTTT.

This clonotype was recorded at least ten times. The chain links TRBV10-3 to TRBJ2-2, with a possible D match to TRBD1 (6 bases). The V end lost 10 bases, the J end lost 4 bases, and 16 bases lay between the germline ends. The CDR3 is 14 amino acids. Germline CDR1 ENHRY, CDR2 SYGVKD. Here the CDR3 reads CATDDRSGTGELFF. DNA of the CDR3: TGTGCCACCGATGACAGGTCGGGCACCGGGGAGCTGTTTTTT.

Comments on this clonotype: A read error is possible here, since a much larger clone lies one base away. The rearrangement joins TRBV5-1 to TRBJ2-2, with D possibly being TRBD2 (6 bases). Germline lookup yields CDR1 SGHRS and CDR2 YFSETQ. The length of the CDR3 is 15 residues. The CDR3 coding sequence is TGCGCCAGCAGCTTGTCCGGGGGTGAGGCCAGGGAGCCGTTTTTT. Its translation: CASSLSGGEAREPFF.

The chain has TRBV10-3 and TRBJ1-6; D not resolved. This CDR3 is built from 15 residues. Germline CDR1 reads ENHRY; CDR2 reads SYGVKD. V gave up 0 bases and J gave up 6 bases, with 9 bases separating them. The CDR3 DNA follows: TGTGCCATCAGTGAGTCTCGGCAGAGTAATTCACCCCTCCACTTT. Its translation is CAISESRQSNSPLHF.

The CDR3 loop reads CATSDDSGTSGMGTQHF. The CDR3 coding sequence is TGTGCCACCAGTGACGACTCCGGGACTAGCGGGATGGGGACCCAGCATTTT. The chain carries TRBV24-1 and TRBJ1-5, with TRBD1 as a possible D gene (5 bases). From germline, CDR1 is KGHDR and CDR2 SFDVKD. The V gene lost 4 bases and the J gene lost 11 bases, with 26 bases spanning the gap. This CDR3 contains 17 residues.

This clonotype was seen repeatedly, ten times or more. The CDR3 coding sequence is TGTGCCAGCAGCCGGGGACTGGAGCAGTACTTC. Its protein is CASSRGLEQYF. This chain links TRBV5-6 with TRBJ2-7; TRBD2 is a possible D gene (6 bases). Trimming took off 4 bases at V and 7 bases at J, with 9 bases between the two ends. The CDR3 totals 11 residues. Germline CDR1 SGHDT, CDR2 YYEEEE.

This clonotype was found many times. The V gene is TRBV20-1, the J gene TRBJ2-2, with D uncertain. V lost 0 bases, J lost 2 bases, and 10 bases lay in between. CDR1 DFQATT and CDR2 SNEGSKA come from the germline V gene (reference sequence). The CDR3 runs to 15 residues. The CDR3 coding sequence is TGCAGTGCTAGAGATCAAACAGAAAACACCGGGGAGCTGTTTTTT. Its protein is CSARDQTENTGELFF.